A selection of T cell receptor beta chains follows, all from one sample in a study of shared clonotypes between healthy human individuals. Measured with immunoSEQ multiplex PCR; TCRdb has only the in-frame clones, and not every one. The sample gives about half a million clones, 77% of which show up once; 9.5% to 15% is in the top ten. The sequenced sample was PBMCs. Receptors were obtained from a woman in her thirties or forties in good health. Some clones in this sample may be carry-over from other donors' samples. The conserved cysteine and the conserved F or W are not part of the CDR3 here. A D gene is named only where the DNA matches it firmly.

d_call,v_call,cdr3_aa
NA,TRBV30,AWSVLSGNEQY
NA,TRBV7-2,ASSRDTQNYGYT
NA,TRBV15,ATSREGGSEAF
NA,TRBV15,ATSYTYEQY
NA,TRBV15,ATSRAPRGRDEQY
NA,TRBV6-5,ASLRALGMGYEQY
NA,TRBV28,ASSLTGKGSNQPQH
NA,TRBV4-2,ASHPGQYNSPLH
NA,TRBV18,ASSQTKQSGTGELF
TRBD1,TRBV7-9,ASSTRDSNNEQF
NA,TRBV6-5,ASSPKLLYNEQF
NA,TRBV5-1,ASSLARAKNIQY
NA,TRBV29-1,SVDETASGELF
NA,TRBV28,ASSSAWDSGGYNEQF
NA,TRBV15,ATSRDGGNSYNEQF
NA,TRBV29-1,SAENPGVGTEAF
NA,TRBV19,ASSRPGGVGTGELF
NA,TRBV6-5,ASSPGEVDEQY
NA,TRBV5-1,ASRLGYRTGDNEKLF
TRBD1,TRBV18,ASSTRQGAGYEQY
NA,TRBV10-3,AISGGVTGELF
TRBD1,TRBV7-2,ASSWGQPLYGYT
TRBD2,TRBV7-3,ASSRYRAAGGLDTQY
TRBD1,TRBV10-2,ASSGTGHLGYT
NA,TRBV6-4,ASSDGTSSYNEQF
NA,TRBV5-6,ASSLDQGNTEAF
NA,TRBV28,ATRGTGAYNEQF
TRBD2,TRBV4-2,ASSQARAGGRDTQY
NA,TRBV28,ASSSVNSNQPQH
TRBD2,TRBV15,ATSTSVAGAGRETQY
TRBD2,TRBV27,ASSVSGINEQF
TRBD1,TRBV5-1,ASSSGTGGIEQY
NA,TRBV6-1,ASSVTDSAYEQY
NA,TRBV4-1,ASSQDRGNEQY
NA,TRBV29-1,SVEGRTSTDTQY
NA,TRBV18,ASSMGEANNEQF
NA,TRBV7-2,ASSLVEYEQY
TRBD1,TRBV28,ASSYGTAYGYT
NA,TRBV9,ASSVGAPSGNTIY
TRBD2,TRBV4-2,ASSPLAGVSYGELF
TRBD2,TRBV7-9,ASSWTSGRDEQY
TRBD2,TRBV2,ASNRLAGLGYEQY
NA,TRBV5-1,ASSSDWGKPQH
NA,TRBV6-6,ASTPGYRETQY
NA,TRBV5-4,ASSLAGKFYMNTEAF
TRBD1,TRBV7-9,ASSHRGQGSNTIY
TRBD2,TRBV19,ASSGGAGGKYEQY
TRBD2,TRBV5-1,ASSSGASSGIRYEQF
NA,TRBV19,ASSIRENIQY
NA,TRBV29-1,SVVPVNTEAF
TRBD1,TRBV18,ASSQGQGGGYT
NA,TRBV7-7,ASSQTTSMETQY
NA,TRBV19,ASSSMGYGYT
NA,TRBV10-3,AISVGGLGGELF
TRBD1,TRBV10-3,AISSGQATNEKLF
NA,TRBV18,ASSPEPGKETQY
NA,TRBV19,ASSIGGTVNNEQF
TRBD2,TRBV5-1,ASSFGTSGDNEQF
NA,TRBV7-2,ASSHRFDSNQPQH